The rows below give T cell receptor beta chains drawn from one sample of a study of blood T cell repertoires in COVID-19. Here immunoSEQ multiplex PCR was the method, and the copy in TCRdb shows in-frame clones only, minus some. Here the sample spans over 200,000 clones, roughly 79% being singletons. Material for sequencing was PBMCs or T cells enriched from blood (not recorded which). The origin of the receptors is a woman between 45 and 60 years old with acute COVID-19. The CDR3 runs from the conserved cysteine through the conserved F or W. The D gene is left open where the match is weak. Clone size is shown for a subset of rows, as once, few, many or a class of expanded clone.

J: TRBJ2-1; D: NA; V: TRBV29-1; size: NA; DNA: TGCAGCGTTGAGAGCTCCTACAATGAGCAGTTCTTC; CDR3: CSVESSYNEQFF
J: TRBJ2-7; D: TRBD2; V: TRBV4-1; size: few; DNA: TGCGCCAGCAGCCAAGTTCTTGGGCGGCGCGGGAGCTACGAGCAGTACTTC; CDR3: CASSQVLGRRGSYEQYF
J: TRBJ2-2; D: TRBD2; V: TRBV7-2; size: NA; DNA: TGTGCCAGCAGCCCGGGACTAGCGGGAGGGATAGTGTTTTTT; CDR3: CASSPGLAGGIVFF
J: TRBJ1-6; D: NA; V: TRBV30; size: NA; DNA: TGTGCCTGGAGTGTACAGGGTAGAGCTTCACCCCTCCACTTT; CDR3: CAWSVQGRASPLHF
J: TRBJ1-4; D: TRBD1; V: TRBV28; size: NA; DNA: TGTGCCAGCAGTTTATTAGGGGGCGCTAATGAAAAACTGTTTTTT; CDR3: CASSLLGGANEKLFF
J: TRBJ1-1; D: NA; V: TRBV7-9; size: NA; DNA: TGTGCCAGCAGCTTGCAGGGATCTGAAGCTTTCTTT; CDR3: CASSLQGSEAFF
J: TRBJ2-3; D: TRBD1; V: TRBV24-1; size: once; DNA: TGTGCCACCGGGCACCCGGGACAGGGGGAACATACGCAGTATTTT; CDR3: CATGHPGQGEHTQYF
J: TRBJ1-4; D: NA; V: TRBV27; size: NA; DNA: TGTGCCAGCAGTTCGCAGGGAACTAATGAAAAACTGTTTTTT; CDR3: CASSSQGTNEKLFF
J: TRBJ2-1; D: NA; V: TRBV10-3; size: NA; DNA: TGTGCCATCAGTGAGTCGCCCAACCCTCTACAGAATGAGCAGTTCTTC; CDR3: CAISESPNPLQNEQFF
J: TRBJ2-3; D: NA; V: TRBV5-1; size: NA; DNA: TGCGCCAGCAGCTCCCAGGGTGCGGCAGATACGCAGTATTTT; CDR3: CASSSQGAADTQYF
J: TRBJ2-7; D: TRBD1; V: TRBV11-3; size: NA; DNA: TGTGCCAGCACCCCGACAGGGGCTATGTACGAGCAGTACTTC; CDR3: CASTPTGAMYEQYF
J: TRBJ2-1; D: TRBD1; V: TRBV18; size: NA; DNA: TGTGCCAGCTCAACCGGACAGGTCTATGAGCAGTTCTTC; CDR3: CASSTGQVYEQFF
J: TRBJ1-1; D: NA; V: TRBV9; size: few; DNA: TGTGCCAGCAGCGTAGTTACAGGGAACACTGAAGCTTTCTTT; CDR3: CASSVVTGNTEAFF
J: TRBJ1-2; D: TRBD1; V: TRBV7-2; size: NA; DNA: TGTGCCAGCCGTTTAATGGGACAGACTTATGGCTACACCTTC; CDR3: CASRLMGQTYGYTF
J: TRBJ2-1; D: NA; V: TRBV7-9; size: NA; DNA: TGTGCCAGCAGCAAGACCCCGGACACGCGCGATGAGCAGTTCTTC; CDR3: CASSKTPDTRDEQFF
J: TRBJ2-5; D: NA; V: TRBV7-9; size: NA; DNA: TGTGCCAGCAGCTCCCCTAGTTGGGAGACCCAGTACTTC; CDR3: CASSSPSWETQYF
J: TRBJ1-5; D: TRBD1; V: TRBV27; size: once; DNA: TGTGCCAGCTCGACAGGGGGCGGGCCCCAGCATTTT; CDR3: CASSTGGGPQHF
J: TRBJ1-6; D: TRBD1; V: TRBV7-9; size: NA; DNA: TGTGCCAGCAGCCGCTCGGGACAGGGGGCGGTTTCACCCCTCCACTTT; CDR3: CASSRSGQGAVSPLHF
J: TRBJ1-2; D: NA; V: TRBV30; size: NA; DNA: TGTGCCTGGGGACGTTTAACATATGGCTACACCTTC; CDR3: CAWGRLTYGYTF
J: TRBJ2-1; D: NA; V: TRBV5-1; size: once; DNA: TGCGCCAGCAGCTTGGATGGCGGGAACACCCCCTACAATGAGCAGTTCTTC; CDR3: CASSLDGGNTPYNEQFF
J: TRBJ2-5; D: NA; V: TRBV4-2; size: NA; DNA: TGTGCCAGCAGCCAAGATCGGCTAGCAGGCGAGACCCAGTACTTC; CDR3: CASSQDRLAGETQYF
J: TRBJ2-5; D: TRBD1; V: TRBV3-1/TRBV3-2; size: NA; DNA: TGTGCCAGCAGCCAAGATAGAGACAGGGCCCCCCAAGAGACCCAGTACTTC; CDR3: CASSQDRDRAPQETQYF
J: TRBJ1-2; D: TRBD1; V: TRBV18; size: NA; DNA: TGTGCCAGCTCACAAACGACAGGGTTTGGCTACACCTTC; CDR3: CASSQTTGFGYTF
J: TRBJ2-3; D: NA; V: TRBV6-2/TRBV6-3; size: NA; DNA: TGTGCCAGCAGTTACGAGGTAGTGGTAGATACGCAGTATTTT; CDR3: CASSYEVVVDTQYF
J: TRBJ2-7; D: TRBD2; V: TRBV7-9; size: NA; DNA: TGTGCCAGCAGCTCCCGATCGTCACTAGCGGCTGGCTACGAGCAGTACTTC; CDR3: CASSSRSSLAAGYEQYF
J: TRBJ2-3; D: TRBD2; V: TRBV5-1; size: NA; DNA: TGCGCCAGCAGCCCACTAGCGGGGGGAGTAGATACGCAGTATTTT; CDR3: CASSPLAGGVDTQYF
J: TRBJ2-3; D: NA; V: TRBV6-1; size: NA; DNA: TGTGCCAGCAGTGAAGCTAGCTTGGATACGCAGTATTTT; CDR3: CASSEASLDTQYF
J: TRBJ1-5; D: TRBD1; V: TRBV30; size: NA; DNA: TGTGCCTGGAGTCTAGGACAGGGGGCCTACACGAGATTTAATAGCAATCAGCCCCAGCATTTT; CDR3: CAWSLGQGAYTRFNSNQPQHF
J: TRBJ2-3; D: TRBD2; V: TRBV7-7; size: NA; DNA: TGTGCCAGCAGCTTAGGTCCTAGCGGGAGAGCAGATACGCAGTATTTT; CDR3: CASSLGPSGRADTQYF
J: TRBJ2-1; D: TRBD1; V: TRBV27; size: NA; DNA: TGTGCCAGCAGTTTAAGGTACGGGACAGGGGGTCGGCAGTTCTTC; CDR3: CASSLRYGTGGRQFF
J: TRBJ1-2; D: NA; V: TRBV4-1; size: NA; DNA: TGCGCCAGCAGCCTTGACAGATACAGGGACGGCTACACCTTC; CDR3: CASSLDRYRDGYTF
J: TRBJ2-7; D: NA; V: TRBV29-1; size: NA; DNA: TGCAGCGTGACTGGGAGAGGCGAGACCTACGAGCAGTACTTC; CDR3: CSVTGRGETYEQYF
J: TRBJ2-7; D: TRBD1; V: TRBV10-3; size: NA; DNA: TGTGCCATCAGTGAAGGTAGTCAGGGGGCCTACGAGCAGTACTTC; CDR3: CAISEGSQGAYEQYF
J: TRBJ2-2; D: TRBD2; V: TRBV7-2; size: NA; DNA: TGTGCCAGCAGCCCGCGGACTAGCGGGGCCGGGGAGCTGTTTTTT; CDR3: CASSPRTSGAGELFF
J: TRBJ1-1; D: TRBD1; V: TRBV19; size: NA; DNA: TGTGCCAGTAGACCCGGGACAGTGAACACTGAAGCTTTCTTT; CDR3: CASRPGTVNTEAFF
J: TRBJ2-7; D: NA; V: TRBV4-1; size: NA; DNA: TGCGCCAGCAGCCAAGAGTTTACAGGAAGCTACGAGCAGTACTTC; CDR3: CASSQEFTGSYEQYF
J: TRBJ2-7; D: TRBD1; V: TRBV28; size: NA; DNA: TGTGCCAGCAGAGGACAGGGGGCTTGGGAGCAGTACTTC; CDR3: CASRGQGAWEQYF
J: TRBJ2-5; D: TRBD1; V: TRBV14; size: NA; DNA: TGTGCCAGCAGCCAAGGGACAGGGGTACGGGAGACCCAGTACTTC; CDR3: CASSQGTGVRETQYF
J: TRBJ1-2; D: NA; V: TRBV29-1; size: NA; DNA: TGCAGCGTTGAACCCAGGGGATCTGGCTACACCTTC; CDR3: CSVEPRGSGYTF
J: TRBJ2-3; D: TRBD1; V: TRBV20-1; size: NA; DNA: TGCAGTGCTAGTCCCGGGACAGGGGGCGGGAGGGCTACGCAGTATTTT; CDR3: CSASPGTGGGRATQYF
J: TRBJ2-7; D: TRBD2; V: TRBV30; size: NA; DNA: TGTGCCTGGAGTGACGCGGGAGGATTCGAGCAGTACTTC; CDR3: CAWSDAGGFEQYF
J: TRBJ1-1; D: TRBD1; V: TRBV5-4; size: NA; DNA: TGTGCCAGCAGACTGACAGGGGAAACTGAAGCTTTCTTT; CDR3: CASRLTGETEAFF
J: TRBJ2-7; D: TRBD1; V: TRBV7-6; size: NA; DNA: TGTGCCAGCAGCTTAGTGGGGGGGGACAGGGACTCGCAGTACTTC; CDR3: CASSLVGGDRDSQYF